This T cell receptor beta chain was recorded in a study of T cell responses to AZD1222 COVID-19 vaccine. This clone has only one observation. Its antigen remains unknown. Method: immunoSEQ multiplex PCR; TCRdb's copy keeps in-frame clones and lacks some. In the table there are 110,000 to 150,000 clones, roughly 92% of which are singletons. Study-level results: Targets within unmutated variant regions were reportedly found for nearly half of spike-specific TCRs.

Trimming removed 2 bases from V and 8 bases from J, with 10 bases in between. CDR1 is MNHEY, CDR2 SVGEGT, per germline. The length of the CDR3 is 13 residues. This chain links TRBV6-2 or TRBV6-3 with TRBJ2-1, with D possibly matching TRBD2 (5 bases). The sequence was obtained from an adult in good health. This specimen consisted of peripheral blood, obtained on day 0 of AZD1222 vaccination. The CDR3 bases are TGTGCCAGCAGTTACCCTCTCGGGGATGAGCAGTTCTTC. It specifies CASSYPLGDEQFF.